The clone carrying this TCR beta chain appeared a single time. Antigen specificity is unknown. The CDR3 loop spans 12 amino acids. Trimming took 11 bases from V and 0 from J, leaving 5 bases between them. CDR1 is MNHNS and CDR2 is SASEGT in the germline V gene. These data come from a study of siplizumab effects on memory and regulatory T cells. Some clones are missing from TCRdb's copy, which holds only in-frame ones; the method was immunoSEQ multiplex PCR. Of about 52,000 clones in the sample, 95% to 97% were seen once. General observations from the study: Proliferating siplizumab-culture Tregs lacked confirmation of suppressive function. Naive T cells appeared more diverse than memory cells and seemed to be major alloresponse contributors.

The TCR originated in a human donor in good health. The chain carries TRBV6-1 and TRBJ2-6; D gene unclear. Sequencing was performed on naive CD4+ T cells sorted from blood. The CDR3 DNA reads as TGTGCCGCCAGCTCTGGGGCCAACGTCCTGACTTTC. Translated: CAASSGANVLTF.